Listed here are 10 T cell receptor beta chains from one sample, sequenced in a study of T cell changes during pregnancy in multiple sclerosis. Sequencing used immunoSEQ multiplex PCR; TCRdb keeps in-frame clones, though not all of them. The data show fewer than 85,000 clones, with about 91% seen just once and approximately 2% held by the top ten. The source was peripheral blood, collected before pregnancy. These receptors were obtained from a female donor with multiple sclerosis, enrolled in a pregnancy study.

This chain uses TRBV10-3 with TRBJ1-2; 7 bases fit TRBD1. The J segment lost 1 base and the V segment lost 6 bases, leaving 8 bases of the junction unmatched. Germline CDR1 is ENHRY and CDR2 is SYGVKD. The CDR3 loop spans 15 amino acids. CDR3 sequence reads: CAISDLGTVNYGYTF. The CDR3 bases are TGTGCCATCAGCGACCTGGGGACAGTTAACTATGGCTACACCTTC.

The V and J genes are TRBV30 and TRBJ1-2; no definite D call. Germline V lookup: CDR1 GTSNPN, CDR2 SVGIG (reference sequence). The CDR3 has 13 amino acids. V lost 4 bases and J lost 4, with 13 bases in between. CDR3 sequence: CAWTPGSPYGYTF. The CDR3 DNA is TGTGCCTGGACTCCCGGTAGTCCCTATGGCTACACCTTC. Using reference TRBV30 and TRBJ1-2 for the parts outside the CDR3, the full variable domain is SQTIHQWPATLVQPVGSPLSLECTVEGTSNPNLYWYRQAAGRGLQLLFYSVGIGQISSEVPQNLSASRPQDRQFILSSKKLLLSDSGFYLCAWTPGSPYGYTFGSGTRLTVV.

The chain has TRBV19 and TRBJ1-1; a possible D gene is TRBD1 (6 bases). Per germline, CDR1 LNHDA and CDR2 SQIVND (reference sequence). V shed 5 bases and J shed 4 bases, with 11 bases lying between them. The length of the CDR3 is 13 residues. The CDR3 region has the DNA TGTGCCAGTAGTTTTACCAGGGGCACTGAAGCTTTCTTT. It yields the protein CASSFTRGTEAFF.

This sequence joins TRBV2 and TRBJ1-5; possibly TRBD1 for D (6 bases). V was cut by 6 bases and J by 7 bases, with 19 bases left in between. This CDR3 spans 15 amino acids. Germline CDR1 is SNHLY and CDR2 is FYNNEI. CDR3 DNA: TGTGCCAGCAGGTGGACGGGACACTGGGGCCAGCCCCAGCATTTT. Amino acids: CASRWTGHWGQPQHF.

This clone was seen a single time. The chain carries TRBV10-2 and TRBJ1-2; perhaps TRBD1 as D (6 bases). The V and J ends lost 2 bases and 8 bases respectively, with 12 bases between them. Germline V gene lookup returns CDR1 WSHSY and CDR2 SAAADI. The length of the CDR3 is 13 residues. The CDR3 loop reads CASSEGGARGYTF. CDR3 DNA: TGCGCCAGCAGTGAGGGGGGGGCGAGAGGCTACACCTTC.

CDR3 protein: CASSQGRRRNYGYTF. The CDR3 region has the DNA TGTGCCAGCAGTCAAGGTAGGAGAAGAAACTATGGCTACACCTTC. This rearrangement joins TRBV28 to TRBJ1-2, with D hard to call. V lost 5 bases, J lost 2 bases, and 15 bases lay in between. The CDR3 loop spans 15 amino acids. Germline CDR1 MDHEN, CDR2 SYDVKM.

The V gene is TRBV6-1, the J gene TRBJ2-3, with 7 positions matching TRBD2. The germline V gene has CDR1 MNHNS and CDR2 SASEGT. The CDR3 runs to 15 residues. V dropped 1 base and J dropped 6; count of bases not matched to a gene: 7. For the CDR3, the DNA is TGTGCCAGCAGTGAAGTGGCAGGGAGGGAGGATACGCAGTATTTT. It is translated as CASSEVAGREDTQYF.

This clone was detected only a few times. The chain uses TRBV6-6 and TRBJ1-2; D gene uncertain. The CDR3 runs to 12 residues. Germline V gene sequence: CDR1 MNHNY, CDR2 SVGAGI (reference sequence). V was shortened by 2 bases and J by 8 bases, with 9 bases between the two germline ends. The CDR3 DNA sequence: TGTGCCAGCAGTTACGTCAGCGTCGGCTACACCTTC. This gives the protein CASSYVSVGYTF.

The rearrangement uses TRBV9 and TRBJ2-6; TRBD1 aligns across 7 bases. V dropped 0 bases and J dropped 2; count of bases not matched to a gene: 11. There are 19 residues in the CDR3. Germline V gene sequence: CDR1 SGDLS, CDR2 YYNGEE. The CDR3 region has the DNA TGTGCCAGCAGCGTAGGCCCGAACAGGGGAACTCCTGGGGCCAACGTCCTGACTTTC. This encodes CASSVGPNRGTPGANVLTF.

V and J are TRBV5-1 and TRBJ2-3; 9 nucleotides align to TRBD2. The V and J ends lost 4 bases and 3 bases, in that order; junction bases with no gene match: 15. The CDR3 totals 18 residues. The germline V gene encodes CDR1 SGHRS and CDR2 YFSETQ. CDR3: CASSPGSSGGLSTDTQYF. The DNA for the CDR3 is TGCGCCAGCAGCCCCGGGAGTAGCGGGGGTCTTTCGACAGATACGCAGTATTTT.